This T cell receptor beta chain appears in the sequencing data of a study of Tregs in tolerant kidney transplant recipients (dated by TCRdb to between 2018 and 2020). Context from the whole study: The study applied TCRbeta sequencing to find donor-specific regulatory T cells before combined kidney and bone marrow transplantation and then followed those same cells after transplant. TCRbeta repertoire sequencing was used in a few healthy controls to compare several ways of expanding Tregs specific for an allogeneic donor.

For TCRbeta CDR3 sequencing, genomic DNA from the sorted cells was extracted using the QIAGEN DNeasy Blood and Tissue Kit. Through immunoSEQ, high-throughput TCRbeta CDR3 sequencing was done commercially, including PCR amplification with internal controls and bias correction. The authors' pipeline ran thus. Unique productive TCRbeta sequences were defined by CDR3 nucleotide sequence where primers matched, and otherwise by CDR3 amino acid sequence together with Vbeta and Jbeta genes. To correct for sorting error, sequences found in more than one sorted population at a frequency ratio of 2:1 or less were discarded, and the remaining shared sequences were assigned to the population with the higher frequency. Sequences were defined as donor-reactive when expanded at least 5-fold in CFSE-low cells versus unstimulated cells and present at a frequency of at least 0.01% in CFSE-low cells. Repertoire divergence was quantified by Jensen-Shannon divergence using the top 100 TCRbeta sequences ranked by frequency. For any sample with multiple sequencing runs, sorting error was corrected in each run separately before the runs were pooled. The immuneACCESS repertoire file appears here via TCRdb, limited to in-frame rearrangements. These files lack a portion of the clones; in checked studies, under half of the deficit traces to unresolved V genes, and the cause of the others is not known. The V and J calls and clone size were taken over from that table, and D and trimming were inferred from the DNA. The sample yields 200,000 to 300,000 clones; about 86% were counted once. The ten top clones hold roughly 0.67% of the sample.

Thawed PBMCs were FACS-sorted into unstimulated Tregs (CD4+CD25+CD127-), CD4+ non-Tregs (CD4+CD25-), CD4 cells and CD8 cells. Healthy control blood came either as purchased buffy coats or from healthy volunteers. Healthy control blood was processed to PBMCs with a Ficoll density gradient and then cryopreserved, whereas patient PBMCs were collected both before and after transplant. On the study overall, not on this receptor specifically: Because the study included only a small number of patients, the results must be confirmed in larger populations and under other immunosuppression protocols. The most biologically relevant and donor-specific TCRbeta repertoire appeared to be identified by expanding Tregs with activated donor B cells. Although technical replication error seemed to be minimal, the question of biological reproducibility was not addressed directly.

Concerning this clone itself: The antigen it binds to is not known. Qualities for individual bases were not recorded, and no much larger clone is one base off.

Material: CD4+ T cells from blood. This clonotype originated in a human donor in good health.

The DNA sequence reads TGTGCCAGCTCACCAGCCCCCCAAGCCTCCTACGAGCAGTACTTC. It translates as CASSPAPQASYEQYF. This chain joins TRBV18 to TRBJ2-7; the D gene assignment is ambiguous. V is clipped by 2 bases and J by 0 bases, and the sequence between their germline boundaries is 11 bases long. The CDR3 covers 15 residues, taking in both the cysteine and the phenylalanine. Here the CDR3 DNA is all that survives: 45 bases in frame from base 1. From the germline V gene, CDR1 is KGHSH and CDR2 is LQKENI.